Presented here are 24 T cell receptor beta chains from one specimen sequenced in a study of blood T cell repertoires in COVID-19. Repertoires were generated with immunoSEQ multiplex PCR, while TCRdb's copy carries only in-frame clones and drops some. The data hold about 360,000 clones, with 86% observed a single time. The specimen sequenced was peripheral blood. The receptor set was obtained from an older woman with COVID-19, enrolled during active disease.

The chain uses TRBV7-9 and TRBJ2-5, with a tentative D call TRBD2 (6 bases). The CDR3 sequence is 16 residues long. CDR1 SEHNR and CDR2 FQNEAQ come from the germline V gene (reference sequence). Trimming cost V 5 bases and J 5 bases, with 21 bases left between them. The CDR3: CASSPQWGGGVETQYF. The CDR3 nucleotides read TGTGCCAGCAGCCCTCAATGGGGAGGCGGCGTGGAGACCCAGTACTTC.

CDR3 sequence reads: CASRAAEKNYGYTF. The CDR3 bases are TGTGCCAGCAGAGCAGCGGAGAAGAACTATGGCTACACCTTC. The chain carries TRBV9 and TRBJ1-2, with D unresolved. The length of the CDR3 is 14 residues. Germline loops: CDR1 SGDLS, CDR2 YYNGEE. The V end lost 5 bases, the J end lost 2 bases, and 13 bases lay between the germline ends.

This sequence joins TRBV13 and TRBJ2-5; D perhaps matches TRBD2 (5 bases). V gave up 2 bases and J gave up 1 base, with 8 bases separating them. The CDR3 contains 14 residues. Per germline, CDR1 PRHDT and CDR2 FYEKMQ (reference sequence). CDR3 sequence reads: CASSLRDSQETQYF. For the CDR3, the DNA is TGTGCCAGCAGCTTACGGGATAGCCAAGAGACCCAGTACTTC.

In DNA form, the CDR3 reads TGTGCCAGCAGGAGTACTAGCGGGGGGACAGATACGCAGTATTTT. It yields the protein CASRSTSGGTDTQYF. The chain joins TRBV6-5 to TRBJ2-3; 12 nucleotides align to TRBD2. Germline assignment: CDR1 MNHEY and CDR2 SVGAGI. CDR3 size: 15 residues. V dropped 6 bases and J dropped 3; count of bases not matched to a gene: 4.

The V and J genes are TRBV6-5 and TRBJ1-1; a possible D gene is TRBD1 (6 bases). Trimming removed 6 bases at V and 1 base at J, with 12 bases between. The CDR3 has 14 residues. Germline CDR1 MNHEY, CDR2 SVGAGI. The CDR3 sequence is CASRPGTQNTEAFF. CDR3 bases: TGTGCCAGCAGACCGGGGACACAGAACACTGAAGCTTTCTTT.

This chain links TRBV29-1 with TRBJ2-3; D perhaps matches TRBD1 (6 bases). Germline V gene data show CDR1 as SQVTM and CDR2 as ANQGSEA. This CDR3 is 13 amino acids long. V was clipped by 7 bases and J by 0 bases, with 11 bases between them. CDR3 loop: CSADRSSTDTQYF. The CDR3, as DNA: TGCAGCGCCGACAGGTCTAGCACAGATACGCAGTATTTT.

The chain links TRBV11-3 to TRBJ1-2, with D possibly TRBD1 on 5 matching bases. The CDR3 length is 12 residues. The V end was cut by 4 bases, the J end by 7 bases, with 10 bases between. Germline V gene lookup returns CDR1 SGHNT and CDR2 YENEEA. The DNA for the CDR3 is TGTGCCAGCAGCTCAGGGTTAGGTGGCTACACCTTC. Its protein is CASSSGLGGYTF.

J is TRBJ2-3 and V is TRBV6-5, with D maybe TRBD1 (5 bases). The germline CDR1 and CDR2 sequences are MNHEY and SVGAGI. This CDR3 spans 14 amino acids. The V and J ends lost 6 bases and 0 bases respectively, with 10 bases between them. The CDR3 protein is CASRKTASTDTQYF. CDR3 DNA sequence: TGTGCCAGCAGAAAGACAGCTAGCACAGATACGCAGTATTTT.

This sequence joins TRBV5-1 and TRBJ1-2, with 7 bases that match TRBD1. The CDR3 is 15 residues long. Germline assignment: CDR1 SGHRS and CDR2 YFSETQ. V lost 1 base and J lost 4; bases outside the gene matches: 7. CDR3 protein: CASSLWTGQSYGYTF. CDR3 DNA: TGCGCCAGCAGCTTGTGGACAGGTCAATCCTATGGCTACACCTTC.

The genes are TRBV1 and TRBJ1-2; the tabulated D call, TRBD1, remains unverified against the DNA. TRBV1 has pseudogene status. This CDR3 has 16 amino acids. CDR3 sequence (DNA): TGCACCAGCAGCCACCAGCCGGGACAGAAGCCTTATGGCTACACCTTC. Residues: CTSSHQPGQKPYGYTF.

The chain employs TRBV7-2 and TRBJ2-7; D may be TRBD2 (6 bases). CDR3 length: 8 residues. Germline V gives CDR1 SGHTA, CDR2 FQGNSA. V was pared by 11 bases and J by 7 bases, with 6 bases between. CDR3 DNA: TGTGCCGGAGGGGAGCAGTACTTC. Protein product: CAGGEQYF.

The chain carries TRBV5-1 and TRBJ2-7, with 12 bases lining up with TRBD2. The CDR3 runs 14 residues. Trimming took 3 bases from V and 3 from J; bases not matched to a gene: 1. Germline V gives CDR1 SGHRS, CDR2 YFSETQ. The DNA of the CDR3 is TGCGCCAGCAGCTGGACTAGCGGGGACTACGAGCAGTACTTC. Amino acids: CASSWTSGDYEQYF.

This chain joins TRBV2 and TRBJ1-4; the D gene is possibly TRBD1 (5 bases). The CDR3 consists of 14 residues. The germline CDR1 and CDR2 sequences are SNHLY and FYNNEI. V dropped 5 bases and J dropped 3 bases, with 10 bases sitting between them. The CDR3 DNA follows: TGTGCCAGCAGTTGGACATCAGCTAATGAAAAACTGTTTTTT. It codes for CASSWTSANEKLFF.

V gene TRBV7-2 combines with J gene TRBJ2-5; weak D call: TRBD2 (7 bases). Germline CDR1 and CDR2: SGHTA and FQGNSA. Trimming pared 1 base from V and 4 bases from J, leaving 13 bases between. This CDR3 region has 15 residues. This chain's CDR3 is CASSLGGGAVETQYF. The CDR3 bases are TGTGCCAGCAGCTTAGGAGGGGGGGCCGTAGAGACCCAGTACTTC.

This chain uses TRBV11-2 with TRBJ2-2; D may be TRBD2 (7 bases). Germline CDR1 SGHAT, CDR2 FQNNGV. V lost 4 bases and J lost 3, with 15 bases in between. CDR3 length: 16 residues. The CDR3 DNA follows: TGTGCCAGCAGCTCCCCGGGGGCGGGGGACACCGGGGAGCTGTTTTTT. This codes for CASSSPGAGDTGELFF.

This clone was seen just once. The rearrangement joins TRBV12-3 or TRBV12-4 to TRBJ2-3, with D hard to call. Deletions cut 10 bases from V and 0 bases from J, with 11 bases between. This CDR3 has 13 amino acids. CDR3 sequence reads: CAISSSSTDTQYF. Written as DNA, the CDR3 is TGTGCCATATCTTCCTCTAGCACAGATACGCAGTATTTT.

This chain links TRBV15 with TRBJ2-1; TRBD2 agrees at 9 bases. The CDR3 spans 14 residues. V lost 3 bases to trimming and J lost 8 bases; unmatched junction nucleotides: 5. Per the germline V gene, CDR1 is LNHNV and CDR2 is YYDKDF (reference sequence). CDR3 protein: CATSSGGGADEQFF. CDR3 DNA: TGTGCCACCAGCAGTGGCGGGGGGGCCGATGAGCAGTTCTTC.

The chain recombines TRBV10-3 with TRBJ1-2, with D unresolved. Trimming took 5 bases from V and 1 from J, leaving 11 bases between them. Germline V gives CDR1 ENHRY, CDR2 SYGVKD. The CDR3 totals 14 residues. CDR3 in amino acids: CAISPNGDNYGYTF. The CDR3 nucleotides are TGTGCCATCAGTCCTAACGGAGATAACTATGGCTACACCTTC.

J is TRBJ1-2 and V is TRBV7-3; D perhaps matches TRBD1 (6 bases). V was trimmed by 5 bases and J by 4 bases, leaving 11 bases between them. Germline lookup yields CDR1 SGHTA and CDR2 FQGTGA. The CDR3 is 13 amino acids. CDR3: CASSPRGRYGYTF. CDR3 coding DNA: TGTGCCAGCAGCCCCAGGGGACGCTATGGCTACACCTTC.

As DNA, the CDR3 is TGCGCCAGCAGCTTGGGACAGGCCTATGAAAAACTGTTTTTT. The encoded protein is CASSLGQAYEKLFF. The gene calls are TRBV5-1 and TRBJ1-4; a possible D gene is TRBD1 (6 bases). This CDR3 contains 14 residues. V dropped 0 bases and J dropped 6 bases, with 9 bases sitting between them. Germline V CDR1 and CDR2: SGHRS, YFSETQ.

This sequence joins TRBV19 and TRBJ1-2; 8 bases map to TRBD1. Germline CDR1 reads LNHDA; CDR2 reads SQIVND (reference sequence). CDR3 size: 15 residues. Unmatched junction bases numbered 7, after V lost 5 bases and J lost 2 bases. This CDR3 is CASSARQGQNYGYTF. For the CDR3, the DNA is TGTGCCAGTAGTGCCCGACAGGGGCAGAACTATGGCTACACCTTC.

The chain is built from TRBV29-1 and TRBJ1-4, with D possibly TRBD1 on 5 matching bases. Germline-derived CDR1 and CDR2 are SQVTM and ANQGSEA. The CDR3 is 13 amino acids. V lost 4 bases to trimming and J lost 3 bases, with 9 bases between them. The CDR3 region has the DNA TGCAGCGTTGCCGGGGGATCTAATGAAAAACTGTTTTTT. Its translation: CSVAGGSNEKLFF.

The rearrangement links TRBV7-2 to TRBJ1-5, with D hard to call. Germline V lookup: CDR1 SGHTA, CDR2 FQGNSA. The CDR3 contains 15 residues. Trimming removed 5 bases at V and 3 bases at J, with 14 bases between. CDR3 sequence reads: CASSVQAGFNQPQHF. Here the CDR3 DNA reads TGTGCCAGCAGCGTCCAGGCAGGTTTCAATCAGCCCCAGCATTTT. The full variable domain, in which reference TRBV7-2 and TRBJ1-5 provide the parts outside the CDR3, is GAGVSQSPSNKVTEKGKDVELRCDPISGHTALYWYRQSLGQGLEFLIYFQGNSAPDKSGLPSDRFSAERTGGSVSTLTIQRTQQEDSAVYLCASSVQAGFNQPQHFGDGTRLSIL.

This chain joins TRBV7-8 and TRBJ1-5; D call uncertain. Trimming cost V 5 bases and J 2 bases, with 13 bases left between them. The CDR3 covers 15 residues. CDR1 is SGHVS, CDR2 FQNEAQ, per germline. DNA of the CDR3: TGTGCCAGCAGCCTCGCGGGGTTTGGCAATCAGCCCCAGCATTTT. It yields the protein CASSLAGFGNQPQHF.